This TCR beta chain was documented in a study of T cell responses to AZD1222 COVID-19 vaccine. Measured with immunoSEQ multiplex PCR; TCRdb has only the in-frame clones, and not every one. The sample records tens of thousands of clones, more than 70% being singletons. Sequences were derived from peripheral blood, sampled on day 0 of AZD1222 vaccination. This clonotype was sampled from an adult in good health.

The CDR3 coding sequence is TGCGCCAGCAGCTTGGACGGGGTAACTGAAGCTTTCTTT. It translates to CASSLDGVTEAFF. The chain carries TRBV5-1 and TRBJ1-1; D is uncertain. The CDR3 runs to 13 residues. V was clipped by 0 bases and J by 5 bases, with 8 bases between them. CDR1 SGHRS and CDR2 YFSETQ come from the germline V gene.